The 18 T cell receptor beta chains reported below all come from one sample, sequenced in a study of shared clonotypes between healthy human individuals. Assay used: immunoSEQ multiplex PCR; TCRdb lists only in-frame clones, some missing. The sample consists of about 460,000 clones, about 74% of them appearing once. Material for sequencing was PBMCs. Receptor source: a woman in her thirties or forties in good health. Some clones in this sample may be carry-over from other donors' samples.

Remarks on this clone: A far larger clone is only one base removed, so a read error is likely. This sample includes further DNA sequences coding for the same CDR3. The CDR3 DNA follows: TGTGCCAGCTCGGCGGACAGAGCTGGAAACACCATATATTTT. Amino acids: CASSADRAGNTIYF. The rearrangement joins TRBV18 to TRBJ1-3; D perhaps matches TRBD1 (6 bases). The germline CDR1 and CDR2 sequences are KGHSH and LQKENI. This CDR3 region has 14 residues. V dropped 6 bases and J dropped 2 bases, with 11 bases sitting between them.

In the case of this clone: Since a much larger clone is just one base distant, this may be a read error. Other DNA variants within this sample encode the same CDR3. This chain links TRBV6-5 with TRBJ1-1; the match to TRBD1 covers 7 bases. Germline lookup yields CDR1 MNHEY and CDR2 SVGAGI. The CDR3 covers 12 residues. This CDR3 reads CASSTGETEAFF. The CDR3 coding sequence is TGTGCCAGCAGTACAGGGGAGACTGAGGCTTTCTTT.

The chain uses TRBV2 and TRBJ2-7, with 8 bases aligning to TRBD1. This CDR3 is 18 amino acids long. Germline V gene sequence: CDR1 SNHLY, CDR2 FYNNEI. V lost 4 bases and J lost 0; bases outside the gene matches: 14. CDR3 in amino acids: CASSVRTLGQGNSYEQYF. For the CDR3, the DNA is TGTGCCAGCAGTGTCAGGACCCTAGGACAGGGTAACTCCTACGAGCAGTACTTC.

Regarding this clone: The likely explanation is a read error, given a far larger clone one base away. The rearrangement links TRBV29-1 to TRBJ1-2, with D unclear. Germline assignment: CDR1 SQVTM and CDR2 ANQGSEA. The CDR3 consists of 16 residues. CDR3 loop: CNAVVFVREAGYGYTF. As DNA, the CDR3 is TGCAACGCTGTTGTCTTCGTCCGGGAGGCTGGCTATGGCTACACCTTC.

This clone has only one observation. The V and J genes are TRBV28 and TRBJ2-3, with 9 bases that match TRBD1. The CDR3 consists of 16 residues. Trimming took 8 bases from V and 4 from J; bases not matched to a gene: 13. CDR1 is MDHEN and CDR2 is SYDVKM in the germline V gene. The CDR3 is CASSSPGTGTPDTQYF. In DNA form, the CDR3 reads TGTGCCAGCTCCTCCCCCGGGACAGGGACCCCAGATACGCAGTATTTT.

About this clone: A read error is the likely source, as a far larger clone sits one nucleotide away. Other DNA sequences from this sample encode an identical CDR3 as well. The CDR3, as DNA: TGCAGCGCCGCTGACAGAGGAGAGTACACTGAAGCTTTCTTT. Its translation: CSAADRGEYTEAFF. The genes are TRBV29-1 and TRBJ1-1, with D possibly being TRBD1 (5 bases). V was pared by 7 bases and J by 3 bases, with 18 bases between. The CDR3 has 14 amino acids. CDR1 and CDR2 (germline): SQVTM, ANQGSEA. The whole variable domain, remainder taken from reference TRBV29-1 and TRBJ1-1, is SAVISQKPSRDICQRGTSLTIQCQVDSQVTMMFWYRQQPGQSLTLIATANQGSEATYESGFVIDKFPISRPNLTFSTLTVSNMSPEDSSIYLCSAADRGEYTEAFFGQGTRLTVV.

The CDR3 protein is CASSLDGLAANEQFF. The CDR3 coding sequence is TGTGCCAGCAGCTTGGACGGACTAGCAGCCAATGAGCAGTTCTTC. This chain joins TRBV5-8 and TRBJ2-1, with 8 bases matching TRBD2. Trimming at V came to 0 bases and at J to 6 bases, leaving 5 bases not matched to a gene. The CDR3 consists of 15 residues. The germline CDR1 and CDR2 sequences are SGHTS and YDEGEE.

V and J are TRBV7-3 and TRBJ2-2; 9 bases align to TRBD2. V dropped 5 bases and J dropped 4; count of bases not matched to a gene: 2. CDR1 SGHTA and CDR2 FQGTGA come from the germline V gene. CDR3 size: 14 residues. The CDR3 region is CASSPAGGTGELFF. The CDR3, as DNA: TGTGCCAGCAGCCCAGCGGGAGGCACCGGGGAGCTGTTTTTT. The whole variable domain, filled in from reference TRBV7-3 and TRBJ2-2, reads GAGVSQTPSNKVTEKGKYVELRCDPISGHTALYWYRQSLGQGPEFLIYFQGTGAADDSGLPNDRFFAVRPEGSVSTLKIQRTERGDSAVYLCASSPAGGTGELFFGEGSRLTVL.

This rearrangement joins TRBV30 to TRBJ2-7; TRBD1 aligns across 7 bases. This CDR3 contains 12 residues. Germline CDR1 is GTSNPN and CDR2 is SVGIG (reference sequence). V dropped 3 bases and J dropped 3; count of bases not matched to a gene: 2. CDR3 nucleotides: TGTGCCTGGAGCGCAGGGGGCTACGAGCAGTACTTC. Its protein product is CAWSAGGYEQYF.

This clone was found many times. The chain carries TRBV7-2 and TRBJ2-7; either TRBD1 or TRBD2 may supply D (5 bases each). This CDR3 is 14 amino acids long. CDR1 and CDR2 (germline): SGHTA, FQGNSA. The V end was cut by 6 bases, the J end by 2 bases, with 14 bases between. CDR3 sequence reads: CASSRGRGAYEQYF. The CDR3 DNA sequence: TGTGCCAGCAGTCGGGGACGTGGCGCCTACGAGCAGTACTTC. The full variable domain, its missing parts supplied by reference TRBV7-2 and TRBJ2-7, is GAGVSQSPSNKVTEKGKDVELRCDPISGHTALYWYRQSLGQGLEFLIYFQGNSAPDKSGLPSDRFSAERTGGSVSTLTIQRTQQEDSAVYLCASSRGRGAYEQYFGPGTRLTVT.

This chain links TRBV28 with TRBJ1-1; a possible D gene is TRBD1 (5 bases). V lost 6 bases to trimming and J lost 0 bases, with 11 bases between them. The CDR3 length is 14 residues. Germline V gene data show CDR1 as MDHEN and CDR2 as SYDVKM. CDR3 region: CASSPGGMNTEAFF. The CDR3 bases are TGTGCCAGCAGCCCGGGGGGAATGAACACTGAAGCTTTCTTT.

The sample holds one count of this clone. The rearrangement joins TRBV5-6 to TRBJ2-1, with D perhaps matching TRBD1 (5 bases). Trimming removed 4 bases at V and 0 bases at J, with 8 bases between. The CDR3 runs 14 residues. CDR1 and CDR2 (germline): SGHDT, YYEEEE. The CDR3 sequence: CASSPRVSYNEQFF. In DNA form, the CDR3 reads TGTGCCAGCAGCCCCAGGGTCTCCTACAATGAGCAGTTCTTC.

There are many counts of this clone. The rearrangement joins TRBV6-5 to TRBJ2-3, with D maybe TRBD2 (6 bases). CDR3 length: 15 amino acids. V lost 6 bases, J lost 2 bases, and 15 bases lay in between. Germline loops: CDR1 MNHEY, CDR2 SVGAGI. The CDR3 is CASRTAGPSTDTQYF. CDR3 nucleotides: TGTGCCAGCAGGACCGCGGGGCCATCCACAGATACGCAGTATTTT.

The chain combines TRBV5-8 with TRBJ2-7; 14 bases agree with TRBD2. The J segment lost 4 bases and the V segment lost 4 bases, leaving 4 bases of the junction unmatched. The CDR3 length is 15 residues. CDR1 is SGHTS, CDR2 YDEGEE, per germline. CDR3: CASSLGTSGSYEQYF. The CDR3 DNA reads as TGTGCCAGCAGCCTAGGGACTAGCGGGAGTTACGAGCAGTACTTC.

The chain has TRBV28 and TRBJ1-3; D may be TRBD1 (6 bases). Germline CDR1 and CDR2: MDHEN and SYDVKM. The CDR3 contains 17 residues. Trimming stripped 6 bases from V and 1 base from J, with 19 bases between. The CDR3 nucleotides are TGTGCCAGCAGCCTAACTACGGACGGGACATCTGGAAACACCATATATTTT. It encodes CASSLTTDGTSGNTIYF.

This clone was recorded once. The V call is TRBV30, the J call TRBJ2-7; possible D gene TRBD2, 6 bases. Germline V CDR1 and CDR2: GTSNPN, SVGIG (reference sequence). V shed 4 bases and J shed 12 bases, with 13 bases lying between them. The CDR3 extends over 10 amino acids. The CDR3 sequence is CAWTAGRVYF. DNA for the CDR3: TGTGCCTGGACGGCGGGAAGAGTGTACTTC.

The chain is built from TRBV6-7 and TRBJ2-7, with 7 bases that match TRBD1. TRBV6-7 is an ORF for which the function is uncertain. The CDR3 extends over 13 amino acids. V gave up 7 bases and J gave up 2 bases; unmatched junction bases: 5. CDR3 in DNA: TGTGCCAGCAAAAGGGGGCTTCCCTACGAGCAGTACTTC. Translation gives CASKRGLPYEQYF.

The genes are TRBV18 and TRBJ2-1; 9 bases match TRBD2. This CDR3 contains 14 residues. Germline CDR1 KGHSH, CDR2 LQKENI. V lost 3 bases to trimming and J lost 5 bases; unmatched junction nucleotides: 2. The CDR3 loop is CASSPAGGDNEQFF. The CDR3 DNA sequence: TGTGCCAGCTCACCGGCGGGAGGGGACAATGAGCAGTTCTTC.